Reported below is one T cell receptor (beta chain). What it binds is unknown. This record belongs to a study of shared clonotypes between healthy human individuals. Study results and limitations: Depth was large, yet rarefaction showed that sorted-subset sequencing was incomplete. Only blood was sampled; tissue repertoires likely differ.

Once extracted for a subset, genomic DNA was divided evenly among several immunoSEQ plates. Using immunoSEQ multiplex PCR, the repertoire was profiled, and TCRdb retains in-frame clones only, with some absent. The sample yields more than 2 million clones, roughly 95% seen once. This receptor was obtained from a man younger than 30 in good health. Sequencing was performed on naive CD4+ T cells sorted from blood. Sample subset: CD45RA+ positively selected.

The CDR3 nucleotides are TGTGCCAGCAGCTCACCAGGGGGCGCCACGGCCGAGCAGTACTTC. Amino acid sequence: CASSSPGGATAEQYF. The genes are TRBV11-2 and TRBJ2-7; 8 bases are shared with TRBD1. This CDR3 has 15 amino acids. The germline CDR1 and CDR2 sequences are SGHAT and FQNNGV. J was trimmed by 6 bases and V by 4 bases; bases with no gene match: 11.